This TCR beta chain was recorded in a study of blood T cell repertoires in COVID-19. Trimming pared 0 bases from V and 7 bases from J, leaving 5 bases between. CDR1 and CDR2 from the germline V gene are LGHNA and YSLEER. CDR3 size: 12 residues. The assay was immunoSEQ multiplex PCR, and TCRdb's table has in-frame clones only and misses some. The repertoire has 410,000 or so clones, 89% of them found once; the top ten carry about 1.6%. The source material was peripheral blood. The J gene is TRBJ2-3, the V gene TRBV4-3; D is undetermined. The receptor's source is a woman in her forties with COVID-19, enrolled during active disease. CDR3 nucleotides: TGCGCCAGCAGCCAAGATCGTTATACGCAGTATTTT. Protein product: CASSQDRYTQYF.